In this sample, the clone carrying this TCR beta chain turned up a few times. No antigen is known for it. An Oncomine TCR Beta short-read assay was used to sequence the DNA from cultured CD4+ T cells. Genomic DNA was isolated from CD4+ T cells that had been cultured. Each CDR3 protein is one row after TCRdb ran MiXCR on the PCR reads. The sample includes approximately 23,000 distinct CDR3 sequences, approximately 29% of them seen just once. The germline V gene encodes CDR1 SGHTS and CDR2 YDEGEE. V lost 9 bases and J 5 bases, leaving 14 bases between the germline ends. This CDR3 spans 12 amino acids. This entry belongs to a study of vaccination and CD4 T cells after COVID-19. Study at large: Collection of post-COVID samples occurred a median about 100 days after diagnosis, spanning a range of 35 to 161. At a median around 65 days (range 14 to 241) after dose two, post-vaccine samples were obtained.

Documented treatment: approximately 9-day PBMC culture with coronavirus spike peptide pools or control peptides (ViraFEST assay). Both day 3 and day 7 involved replacing half of the medium with fresh IL-2 medium. This clonotype originated in a human donor with COVID-19. Sequenced sample: cultured CD4+ T cells from blood. The chain carries TRBV5-8 and TRBJ1-2; D unresolved. CDR3 DNA sequence: TGTGCCACCACCCTCAACGCGTATGGCTACACCTTC. Amino acid sequence: CATTLNAYGYTF. The full variable domain, rest sourced from reference TRBV5-8 and TRBJ1-2, is EAGVTQSPTHLIKTRGQQATLRCSPISGHTSVYWYQQALGLGLQFLLWYDEGEERNRGNFPPRFSGRQFPNYSSELNVNALELEDSALYLCATTLNAYGYTFGSGTRLTVV.